A single sample is the source of the 15 T cell receptor beta chains below, sequenced in a study of blood T cell repertoires in COVID-19. Profiled with immunoSEQ multiplex PCR; TCRdb holds only in-frame clones, not every one. The data show approximately 340,000 clones, about four fifths seen once. What was sequenced was peripheral blood. The receptors originated from a man aged 30-40 years with active or convalescent COVID-19.

The V gene is TRBV7-3, the J gene TRBJ2-3; perhaps TRBD1 as D (5 bases). The V gene lost 3 bases and the J gene lost 5 bases, with 6 bases spanning the gap. There are 12 residues in the CDR3. Germline V lookup: CDR1 SGHTA, CDR2 FQGTGA. CDR3 in amino acids: CASSFQGDTQYF. CDR3 nucleotides: TGTGCCAGCAGCTTCCAGGGAGATACGCAGTATTTT.

The DNA for the CDR3 is TGTGCCAGCAGCCCCCGGAGTGATAACTATGGCTACACCTTC. It yields the protein CASSPRSDNYGYTF. This rearrangement joins TRBV3-1 (or the pseudogene TRBV3-2) to TRBJ1-2; unclear D gene. V was trimmed by 4 bases and J by 1 base, leaving 10 bases between them. Germline V gene sequence: CDR1 LGHDT, CDR2 YNNKEL (reference sequence). The CDR3 consists of 14 residues.

The chain is built from TRBV5-1 and TRBJ2-7, with a possible D match to TRBD2 (6 bases). Germline values: CDR1 SGHRS, CDR2 YFSETQ. Trimming stripped 0 bases from V and 4 bases from J, with 14 bases between. The CDR3 totals 15 residues. The CDR3: CASSLVRDSGYEQYF. The CDR3 coding sequence is TGCGCCAGCAGCTTGGTCCGGGACTCGGGTTACGAGCAGTACTTC.

The rearrangement links TRBV4-2 to TRBJ2-6; D call uncertain. The CDR3 spans 16 residues. CDR1 and CDR2 from the germline V gene are LGHNA and YNFKEQ. Trimming left V 1 base short and J 4 bases short, with 11 bases between. The CDR3, as DNA: TGTGCCAGCAGCCAAGGAACGGTCCCCGGGGCCAACGTCCTGACTTTC. It specifies CASSQGTVPGANVLTF.

The chain recombines TRBV15 with TRBJ2-2; 8 nucleotides line up with TRBD1. This CDR3 comprises 18 residues. The ends lost 0 bases at V and 0 bases at J; junction bases unmatched: 6. Germline assignment: CDR1 LNHNV and CDR2 YYDKDF (reference sequence). CDR3 nucleotide sequence: TGTGCCACCAGCAGAGATAGGGGCAGGGGGCCGAACACCGGGGAGCTGTTTTTT. Its translation: CATSRDRGRGPNTGELFF.

The chain combines TRBV7-9 with TRBJ2-7; 11 bases map to TRBD2. Germline V gives CDR1 SEHNR, CDR2 FQNEAQ (reference sequence). V dropped 5 bases and J dropped 0; count of bases not matched to a gene: 0. The CDR3 has 14 residues. Written as DNA, the CDR3 is TGTGCCAGCAGCGGACTAGCGGGCTCCTACGAGCAGTACTTC. It encodes CASSGLAGSYEQYF.

The V gene is TRBV24-1, the J gene TRBJ2-1; a weak D match, TRBD1 (7 bases). The CDR3 spans 13 residues. Trimming took 7 bases from V and 6 from J, leaving 12 bases between them. CDR1 KGHDR and CDR2 SFDVKD come from the germline V gene. The CDR3 reads CATRTGEVNEQFF. CDR3 bases: TGTGCCACCAGAACAGGGGAGGTCAATGAGCAGTTCTTC.

The rearrangement uses TRBV6-5 and TRBJ2-1, with a possible D match to TRBD2 (6 bases). The CDR3 is 14 residues long. CDR1 MNHEY and CDR2 SVGAGI come from the germline V gene. V was cut by 5 bases and J by 8 bases, with 16 bases left in between. The CDR3 DNA is TGTGCCAGCAGTCCCCGAGGGAGGCCCGATGAGCAGTTCTTC. This sequence encodes CASSPRGRPDEQFF.

The chain links TRBV19 to TRBJ1-4; possibly TRBD1 for D (5 bases). V was cut by 8 bases and J by 6 bases, with 13 bases left in between. Germline CDR1 LNHDA, CDR2 SQIVND (reference sequence). This CDR3 region has 13 residues. The CDR3 here is CASLRDSDEKLFF. CDR3 nucleotides: TGTGCCAGTCTGAGAGACAGCGATGAAAAACTGTTTTTT.

This chain's CDR3 is CASSGQLAGALNEQFF. The CDR3 DNA is TGTGCCAGCAGCGGTCAACTAGCGGGAGCACTGAATGAGCAGTTCTTC. The V call is TRBV28, the J call TRBJ2-1; 11 positions match TRBD2. J gave up 7 bases and V 6 bases, and 11 bases lay outside the gene matches. Germline CDR1 and CDR2: MDHEN and SYDVKM. This CDR3 has 16 amino acids.

V usage is TRBV7-2 and J usage is TRBJ2-7; weak D call: TRBD1 (6 bases). Germline V gene data show CDR1 as SGHTA and CDR2 as FQGNSA. The CDR3 runs to 17 residues. The ends were cut back, 1 base at V and 3 bases at J, with 19 bases in the middle. The CDR3 is CASSLGSQGSTFYEQYF. The CDR3 nucleotides are TGTGCCAGCAGCTTAGGCTCACAGGGCTCAACCTTCTACGAGCAGTACTTC.

This clone was seen a handful of times. This rearrangement joins TRBV27 to TRBJ1-1; 8 nucleotides agree with TRBD1. Looked up from germline, CDR1 is MNHEY and CDR2 is SMNVEV (reference sequence). This CDR3 contains 15 residues. J was trimmed by 5 bases and V by 5 bases; bases with no gene match: 10. The CDR3 here is CASSIGTGELTEAFF. DNA for the CDR3: TGTGCCAGCAGTATAGGGACAGGAGAGTTAACTGAAGCTTTCTTT.

V and J are TRBV6-5 and TRBJ1-2, with D tentatively TRBD1 (6 bases). This CDR3 spans 14 amino acids. The germline V gene encodes CDR1 MNHEY and CDR2 SVGAGI. Trimming took 8 bases from V and 13 from J, leaving 26 bases between them. The CDR3 sequence: CASAPDPTGAGPTF. The CDR3, as DNA: TGTGCCAGCGCCCCTGACCCGACAGGTGCCGGACCCACCTTC.

The V call is TRBV4-2, the J call TRBJ2-3; 11 positions match TRBD2. Germline loops: CDR1 LGHNA, CDR2 YNFKEQ. The CDR3 totals 18 residues. J gave up 2 bases and V 4 bases, and 11 bases lay outside the gene matches. This CDR3 reads CASSPEVAGGPATDTQYF. The CDR3 bases are TGTGCCAGCAGCCCGGAAGTAGCGGGGGGGCCGGCCACAGATACGCAGTATTTT.

This chain links TRBV9 with TRBJ2-5; D might be TRBD1 (5 bases). Germline loops: CDR1 SGDLS, CDR2 YYNGEE. V lost 0 bases and J lost 2, with 11 bases in between. This CDR3 region has 15 residues. In DNA form, the CDR3 reads TGTGCCAGCAGCGTAGGTACAGGATGGCAAGAGACCCAGTACTTC. Amino acid sequence: CASSVGTGWQETQYF. The variable domain in full, with the rest retrieved from reference TRBV9 and TRBJ2-5, is DSGVTQTPKHLITATGQRVTLRCSPRSGDLSVYWYQQSLDQGLQFLIQYYNGEERAKGNILERFSAQQFPDLHSELNLSSLELGDSALYFCASSVGTGWQETQYFGPGTRLLVL.